Below, one TCR beta chain is given with its context. This entry belongs to a study of blood T cell repertoires in COVID-19. Looking at the study overall: Acute-phase and convalescent COVID-19 samples originated in the United States, Italy and Spain. T cells, B-cell-depleted T cells, or PBMCs supplied cDNA or gDNA.

Profiling relied on immunoSEQ multiplex PCR, and the TCRdb table lists in-frame clones only, not all of them. Counted here are over 350,000 clones, 88% occurring once; the ten biggest clones make up 1.2%. Those who participated ranged in age from roughly 18 to 100 years and resided in around 22 US areas. There are 13 residues in the CDR3. Germline V gene data show CDR1 as MNHEY and CDR2 as SVGEGT. V shed 0 bases and J shed 8 bases, with 10 bases lying between them. Sequencing input: PBMCs or T cells enriched from blood (not recorded which). The TCR comes from a woman younger than 30 who had recovered from COVID-19. This sequence joins TRBV6-2 or TRBV6-3 and TRBJ1-2; no definite D call. CDR3 sequence: CASSYSRTGGYTF. The CDR3 DNA reads as TGTGCCAGCAGTTACTCCCGGACGGGAGGCTACACCTTC.